This is a list of T cell receptor beta chains from one sample in a study of technical replicates of blood from a few donors. TCRdb keeps only in-frame clones here, not all; method: immunoSEQ multiplex PCR. There are approximately 85,000 clones in the sample; about 92% occur only once, and 0.25% to 0.3% lies in the top ten. The specimen was T cells isolated from PBMCs. The receptors shown here come from a human donor in good health. Each CDR3 is given with its conserved first and last residue. D genes are given only for firm matches. Rows give clone size only sometimes, using once, few, many, or a class for an expanded clone.

clone size: -
J gene: TRBJ2-2
D gene: TRBD1
V gene: TRBV7-9
CDR3 protein: CASIDPGQGYTGELFF
CDR3 DNA: TGTGCCAGCATCGATCCGGGACAGGGATACACCGGGGAGCTGTTTTTT

clone size: once
J gene: TRBJ2-2
D gene: TRBD2
V gene: TRBV28
CDR3 protein: CASSLLASGSFTGELFF
CDR3 DNA: TGTGCCAGCAGTCTACTGGCTAGCGGGAGTTTCACCGGGGAGCTGTTTTTT

clone size: -
J gene: TRBJ2-1
D gene: -
V gene: TRBV20-1
CDR3 protein: CSARYFNEQFF
CDR3 DNA: TGCAGTGCTAGATACTTTAATGAGCAGTTCTTC

clone size: -
J gene: TRBJ2-5
D gene: TRBD2
V gene: TRBV30
CDR3 protein: CAWGGWTGRGNPGSQYF
CDR3 DNA: TGTGCCTGGGGGGGGTGGACGGGGCGGGGGAACCCCGGGTCCCAGTACTTC

clone size: -
J gene: TRBJ2-7
D gene: TRBD1
V gene: TRBV11-3
CDR3 protein: CASSSTQGDPYEQYF
CDR3 DNA: TGTGCCAGCAGCTCTACACAGGGGGATCCCTACGAGCAGTACTTC

clone size: -
J gene: TRBJ2-7
D gene: TRBD2
V gene: TRBV4-1
CDR3 protein: CASSQGSGGYYEQYF
CDR3 DNA: TGCGCCAGCAGCCAGGGTAGCGGGGGATATTACGAGCAGTACTTC

clone size: -
J gene: TRBJ1-4
D gene: -
V gene: TRBV27
CDR3 protein: CASSPLPATNEKLFF
CDR3 DNA: TGTGCCAGCAGTCCTCTCCCTGCAACTAATGAAAAACTGTTTTTT

clone size: -
J gene: TRBJ2-3
D gene: -
V gene: TRBV5-1
CDR3 protein: CASSLGTRTTDTQYF
CDR3 DNA: TGCGCCAGCAGCTTGGGGACTCGAACCACAGATACGCAGTATTTT

clone size: -
J gene: TRBJ1-2
D gene: TRBD1
V gene: TRBV11-3
CDR3 protein: CASSPPTGSIYYGYTF
CDR3 DNA: TGTGCCAGCAGCCCTCCGACAGGGTCTATTTACTATGGCTACACCTTC

clone size: -
J gene: TRBJ2-1
D gene: TRBD2
V gene: TRBV27
CDR3 protein: CASSFAGGAEQFF
CDR3 DNA: TGTGCCAGCAGTTTTGCCGGGGGGGCTGAGCAGTTCTTC

clone size: -
J gene: TRBJ1-1
D gene: -
V gene: TRBV6-4
CDR3 protein: CASSDGGSGTEAFF
CDR3 DNA: TGTGCCAGCAGTGACGGGGGGAGCGGCACTGAAGCTTTCTTT

clone size: -
J gene: TRBJ1-2
D gene: TRBD1
V gene: TRBV28
CDR3 protein: CASSRPGQALLYGYTF
CDR3 DNA: TGTGCCAGCAGTAGGCCGGGACAGGCCTTATTGTATGGCTACACCTTC